This TCR beta chain was found in a study of T cell responses to AZD1222 COVID-19 vaccine. This clone occurred once. With 6 bases removed from V and 0 bases from J, the gap between germline ends came to 18 bases. Germline CDR1 and CDR2: MRHNA and SNTAGT. The length of the CDR3 is 17 residues. TCRdb's copy holds only in-frame clones and misses some; the assay was immunoSEQ multiplex PCR. Among 150,000 to 200,000 clones, 85% to 95% were seen once, and the ten largest hold around 1.3%. The genes are TRBV6-4 and TRBJ1-3; a weak D match, TRBD1 (5 bases). The sequenced sample was peripheral blood, obtained on day 0 of AZD1222 vaccination. This receptor was taken from an adult in good health. The CDR3 loop reads CASRGDGHRYSGNTIYF. The CDR3 nucleotides read TGTGCCAGCAGGGGGGATGGTCACAGATACTCTGGAAACACCATATATTTT.